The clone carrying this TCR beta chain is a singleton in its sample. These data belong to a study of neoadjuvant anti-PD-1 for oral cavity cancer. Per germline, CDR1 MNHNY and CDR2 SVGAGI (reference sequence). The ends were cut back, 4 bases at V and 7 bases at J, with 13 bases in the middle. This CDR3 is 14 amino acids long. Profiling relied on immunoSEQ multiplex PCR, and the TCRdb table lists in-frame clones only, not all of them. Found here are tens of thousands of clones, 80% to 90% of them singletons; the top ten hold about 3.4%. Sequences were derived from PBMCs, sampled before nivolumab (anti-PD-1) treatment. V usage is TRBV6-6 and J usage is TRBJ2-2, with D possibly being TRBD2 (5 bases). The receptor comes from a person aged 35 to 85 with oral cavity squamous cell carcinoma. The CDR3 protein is CASSLDGVGGELFF. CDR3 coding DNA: TGTGCCAGCAGTTTGGACGGGGTCGGCGGGGAGCTGTTTTTT.